What follows are 8 T cell receptor beta chains derived from one specimen sequenced in a study of T-cell reconstitution after alpha-beta-depleted transplantation in children. Preparation of the TCRbeta library used unique molecular identifiers. TCRdb processed the PCR reads anew with MiXCR; each CDR3 protein has one entry. The sample lists about 460,000 distinct CDR3 sequences; about an eighth were seen once. The material sequenced was PBMCs from the stem cell graft donor, taken from the stem cell graft. All receptors derive from a human donor who donated a stem cell graft to a child with combined immunodeficiency.

This clonotype was observed a few times. The chain uses TRBV27 and TRBJ2-1, with D uncertain. V lost 2 bases to trimming and J lost 8 bases, with 13 bases between them. CDR1 is MNHEY and CDR2 is SMNVEV in the germline V gene (reference sequence). CDR3 length equals 14 residues. CDR3 region: CASSLAASRDEQFF. The CDR3, as DNA: TGTGCCAGCAGTTTAGCGGCCTCAAGGGATGAGCAGTTCTTC.

This clonotype was recorded at least ten times. CDR3 nucleotide sequence: TGCGCCAGCAGCTTGATGGGGGTGACAGGCACAGATACGCAGTATTTT. This sequence encodes CASSLMGVTGTDTQYF. V and J are TRBV5-1 and TRBJ2-3, with D possibly being TRBD1 or TRBD2 (5 bases each). The CDR3 consists of 16 residues. The germline V and J ends were trimmed by 1 base and 1 base, with 13 bases remaining between them. Germline CDR1 SGHRS, CDR2 YFSETQ.

J is TRBJ2-7 and V is TRBV5-1, with D tentatively TRBD2 (6 bases). The V end lost 5 bases, the J end lost 5 bases, and 17 bases lay between the germline ends. The CDR3 spans 14 residues. The germline gives CDR1 SGHRS, CDR2 YFSETQ. DNA of the CDR3: TGCGCCAGCAGGGGTGATAGCGGATCCCACGAGCAGTACTTC. It is translated as CASRGDSGSHEQYF.

The sample holds many counts of this clonotype. This chain uses TRBV9 with TRBJ2-1, with no clear D. The CDR3 contains 15 residues. CDR1 SGDLS and CDR2 YYNGEE come from the germline V gene. Trimming left V 4 bases short and J 1 base short, with 12 bases between. DNA for the CDR3: TGTGCCAGCAGCCCCGGGCTTATTTCCTACAATGAGCAGTTCTTC. Protein sequence: CASSPGLISYNEQFF.

V is TRBV7-7 and J is TRBJ2-7; D perhaps matches TRBD1 (6 bases). V dropped 1 base and J dropped 3 bases, with 10 bases sitting between them. Germline V lookup: CDR1 SSHAT, CDR2 FNYEAQ (reference sequence). CDR3 length: 14 residues. The CDR3 nucleotides read TGTGCCAGCAGCTTAGGCAGGGGCAACTACGAGCAGTACTTC. The encoded protein is CASSLGRGNYEQYF.

In this sample, this clonotype turned up a few times. The rearrangement uses TRBV12-3 or TRBV12-4 and TRBJ1-2, with a possible D match to TRBD1 (6 bases). CDR3 length equals 14 residues. With 4 bases removed from V and 8 bases from J, the gap between germline ends came to 17 bases. The CDR3 nucleotides read TGTGCCAGCAGTTCCTCTACAGGGCTGGGCGGCTACACCTTC. It codes for CASSSSTGLGGYTF.

The rearrangement joins TRBV6-4 to TRBJ2-7, with 9 bases aligning to TRBD2. The CDR3 contains 15 residues. Unmatched junction bases numbered 7, after V lost 5 bases and J lost 2 bases. Germline V gene sequence: CDR1 MRHNA, CDR2 SNTAGT. The CDR3 nucleotides read TGTGCCAGCAGTCAGCGTCTAGCGGGGCCCTACGAGCAGTACTTC. Translation: CASSQRLAGPYEQYF.

The rearrangement links TRBV2 to TRBJ2-2; weak D call: TRBD2 (6 bases). In germline, CDR1 is SNHLY, CDR2 FYNNEI. The CDR3 runs to 16 residues. V lost 8 bases and J 1 base, leaving 17 bases between the germline ends. In DNA form, the CDR3 reads TGTGCCAGCTCACCCGATGGCGGGGTGAACACCGGGGAGCTGTTTTTT. Residues: CASSPDGGVNTGELFF.